Listed below are T cell receptor beta chains from one sample, sequenced in a study of identical twins. TCRdb reprocessed the 5' RACE reads via MiXCR and lists one record per CDR3 protein. The sample gives 350,000 to 600,000 distinct CDR3 sequences, approximately 15% of which show up once; over 0.5% is in the top ten. These data were likewise used in another study, on yellow fever vaccine responses in identical twins.

The sample was CD4+ T cells sorted from blood. The receptors come from a woman under 30 in good health. CDR3s include the opening cysteine and the closing phenylalanine or tryptophan. The order of the fields is V gene, D gene, clone size, J gene, CDR3 DNA, CDR3 protein. D genes are given only for firm matches. The size entry is marked missing in some rows and otherwise reads once, few, many or a size class.

v_call: TRBV29-1; d_call: .; clone_size: many; j_call: TRBJ1-4; cdr3_nt: TGCAGCGTTGCGGACAGACCCAATGAAAAACTGTTTTTT; cdr3_aa: CSVADRPNEKLFF
v_call: TRBV11-2; d_call: TRBD2; clone_size: .; j_call: TRBJ2-3; cdr3_nt: TGTGCCAGCAGCCGGGCCCTAGCGGGAAAGCTACATGCTTTGGATACGCAGTATTTT; cdr3_aa: CASSRALAGKLHALDTQYF
v_call: TRBV3-1; d_call: .; clone_size: few; j_call: TRBJ2-7; cdr3_nt: TGTGCCAGCAGCGACAGAATTTCCTACGAGCAGTACTTC; cdr3_aa: CASSDRISYEQYF
v_call: TRBV3-1; d_call: .; clone_size: few; j_call: TRBJ2-7; cdr3_nt: TGTGCCAGCAGCCAGATATCCTCCTACGAGCAGTACTTC; cdr3_aa: CASSQISSYEQYF
v_call: TRBV20-1; d_call: .; clone_size: .; j_call: TRBJ2-3; cdr3_nt: TGCAGTGCTGATGTACCAGGGCAAGATACGCAGTATTTT; cdr3_aa: CSADVPGQDTQYF
v_call: TRBV12-3/TRBV12-4; d_call: .; clone_size: few; j_call: TRBJ2-1; cdr3_nt: TGTGCCAGCAGTTTAGCGGCGCGTTCGCGGAATGAGCAGTTCTTC; cdr3_aa: CASSLAARSRNEQFF
v_call: TRBV5-5; d_call: .; clone_size: many; j_call: TRBJ2-1; cdr3_nt: TGTGCCAGCAGCTTGGTAGCGGAGCAGTTCTTC; cdr3_aa: CASSLVAEQFF
v_call: TRBV12-3/TRBV12-4; d_call: TRBD1; clone_size: .; j_call: TRBJ1-1; cdr3_nt: TGTGCCAGCAGCTCCGGGACAGTGAACACTGAAGCTTTCTTT; cdr3_aa: CASSSGTVNTEAFF
v_call: TRBV20-1; d_call: .; clone_size: few; j_call: TRBJ2-5; cdr3_nt: TGCAGTGCTAGCGTCGGGAGCGATGATACCCAGTACTTC; cdr3_aa: CSASVGSDDTQYF
v_call: TRBV9; d_call: .; clone_size: many; j_call: TRBJ2-2; cdr3_nt: TGTGCCAGTAGGCCAGGAGGGGACACCGGGGAGCTGTTTTTT; cdr3_aa: CASRPGGDTGELFF
v_call: TRBV18; d_call: .; clone_size: few; j_call: TRBJ1-5; cdr3_nt: TGTGCCAGCTCACCAGGTAGGAATACCAATCAGCCCCAGCATTTT; cdr3_aa: CASSPGRNTNQPQHF
v_call: TRBV4-1; d_call: .; clone_size: .; j_call: TRBJ2-2; cdr3_nt: TGCGCCAGCAGCCAAGTACCAGGGATTTCCGGGGAGCTGTTTTTT; cdr3_aa: CASSQVPGISGELFF
v_call: TRBV24-1; d_call: .; clone_size: few; j_call: TRBJ2-6; cdr3_nt: TGTGCCACCAGGGAAGTGTTTGGGGCTCCCTCTGGGGCCAACGTCCTGACTTTC; cdr3_aa: CATREVFGAPSGANVLTF
v_call: TRBV4-3; d_call: TRBD1; clone_size: few; j_call: TRBJ2-3; cdr3_nt: TGCGCCAGCAGCCCCACAGGGGGCTGGACAGATACGCAGTATTTT; cdr3_aa: CASSPTGGWTDTQYF
v_call: TRBV3-1; d_call: .; clone_size: few; j_call: TRBJ2-2; cdr3_nt: TGTGCCAGCAGAAGGGATGTGGCCGGGGAGCTGTTTTTT; cdr3_aa: CASRRDVAGELFF
v_call: TRBV7-9; d_call: TRBD2; clone_size: many; j_call: TRBJ2-3; cdr3_nt: TGTGCCAGCAGCCAACTGACTAGCGGGATTTCTACAGATACGCAGTATTTT; cdr3_aa: CASSQLTSGISTDTQYF
v_call: TRBV20-1; d_call: TRBD1; clone_size: .; j_call: TRBJ2-7; cdr3_nt: TGCAGTGCGCAACTAGGGACAGGTTCTTACGAGCAGTACTTC; cdr3_aa: CSAQLGTGSYEQYF
v_call: TRBV14; d_call: TRBD2; clone_size: .; j_call: TRBJ2-2; cdr3_nt: TGTGCCAGCAGCACGGGACTAGCGGGAGCTGGGGAGCTGTTTTTT; cdr3_aa: CASSTGLAGAGELFF